These T cell receptor beta chains were read from a single sample in a study of CD8 T cells in ankylosing spondylitis. TCRdb independently ran MiXCR on the 5' RACE reads; one entry per CDR3 protein. Of 25,000 or so distinct CDR3 sequences in the sample, over 6.5% were seen once. Sequencing input: blood. These receptors came from a male donor with ankylosing spondylitis or in good health (not recorded which). The CDR3 runs from the conserved cysteine through the conserved F or W. The D gene is left open where the match is weak. Clone size is stated in some rows and not others, as once, few, many or a class when expanded.

D | J | length | size | V | DNA | CDR3
TRBD1 | TRBJ1-1 | 15 | - | TRBV4-1 | TGCGCCAGCAGCCATCAGGGGGGCGCGAACACTGAAGCTTTCTTT | CASSHQGGANTEAFF
TRBD1 | TRBJ1-1 | 14 | many | TRBV12-3/TRBV12-4 | TGTGCCAGCACCGTGGGACAGGGGACTCCTGAAGCTTTCTTT | CASTVGQGTPEAFF
- | TRBJ2-1 | 11 | few | TRBV20-1 | TGCAGTGCCCCGTCGGCGAATGAGCAGTTCTTC | CSAPSANEQFF
- | TRBJ1-1 | 13 | - | TRBV6-5 | TGTGCCAGCAGTTACGACGGATACACTGAAGCTTTCTTT | CASSYDGYTEAFF
- | TRBJ2-4 | 15 | few | TRBV7-9 | TGTGCCAGCAGCTTCGCGGGCTGGGAGGCGAACATTCAGTACTTC | CASSFAGWEANIQYF
- | TRBJ2-2 | 13 | few | TRBV12-3/TRBV12-4 | TGTGCCAGCAGCTACCTGAACACCGGGGAGCTGTTTTTT | CASSYLNTGELFF
TRBD1 | TRBJ2-3 | 13 | few | TRBV20-1 | TGCAGTGCGGGCGACAGGGGTTTGGGAGGGCAGTATTTT | CSAGDRGLGGQYF
TRBD2 | TRBJ2-3 | 15 | - | TRBV20-1 | TGCAGTGCTAGAAAGGGCGGGAGAAGCACAGATACGCAGTATTTT | CSARKGGRSTDTQYF
- | TRBJ2-1 | 13 | few | TRBV20-1 | TGCAGTGCTAGAGATGGATCCTACAATGAGCAGTTCTTC | CSARDGSYNEQFF
- | TRBJ2-2 | 15 | - | TRBV7-2 | TGTGCCAGCAGCTTAAGCCGGGGGGCCACCGGGGAGCTGTTTTTT | CASSLSRGATGELFF
- | TRBJ2-2 | 16 | many | TRBV7-9 | TGTGCCAGCAGCTCGGAAGATGCGGGGGCGATCGGGGAGCTGTTTTTT | CASSSEDAGAIGELFF
TRBD1 | TRBJ2-3 | 14 | few | TRBV29-1 | TGCAGCGCTGCGGACAGGGGGTTGGGAGATACGCAGTATTTT | CSAADRGLGDTQYF
- | TRBJ1-5 | 8 | few | TRBV15 | TGTAGCAATCAGCCCCAGCATTTT | CSNQPQHF
- | TRBJ2-2 | 15 | - | TRBV12-3/TRBV12-4 | TGTGCCAGCAGTTGGGACGGCGCGAACACCGGGGAGCTGTTTTTT | CASSWDGANTGELFF
- | TRBJ1-1 | 13 | - | TRBV29-1 | TGCAGCGCCCACGGACATAAGAACACTGAAGCTTTCTTT | CSAHGHKNTEAFF
- | TRBJ1-1 | 12 | few | TRBV5-5 | TGTGCCAGCAGCTGGGTAAACACTGAAGCTTTCTTT | CASSWVNTEAFF
- | TRBJ2-3 | 14 | few | TRBV5-1 | TGCGCCAGCAGCTTACAGGCGACAGCAGATACGCAGTATTTT | CASSLQATADTQYF
- | TRBJ2-1 | 13 | - | TRBV11-3 | TGTGCCAGCAGCTTAGTAGACGGCAATGAGCAGTTCTTC | CASSLVDGNEQFF
TRBD2 | TRBJ2-3 | 18 | - | TRBV20-1 | TGCAGTGCTAGTCCCGGTTTGGCTAGCGGGGGGTTCACAGATACGCAGTATTTT | CSASPGLASGGFTDTQYF
TRBD2 | TRBJ2-7 | 14 | few | TRBV9 | TGTGCCAGCAGCGTAGAGTCGGGAGGCGGCGAGCAGTACTTC | CASSVESGGGEQYF
- | TRBJ1-5 | 14 | few | TRBV6-2/TRBV6-3 | TGTGCCAGCAGTTACGATTCAGGGTCCCAGCCCCAGCATTTT | CASSYDSGSQPQHF
- | TRBJ2-5 | 14 | - | TRBV11-2 | TGTGCCAGCAGCTTCCAGGGAGGTGGAGAGACCCAGTACTTC | CASSFQGGGETQYF
- | TRBJ1-1 | 14 | many | TRBV6-1 | TGTGCCAGCAGTGATTGGGCAGGGGAGACTGAAGCTTTCTTT | CASSDWAGETEAFF
- | TRBJ2-4 | 15 | few | TRBV4-3 | TGCGCCAGCAGCCAAGATCACAGGGCTGCGGACATTCAGTACTTC | CASSQDHRAADIQYF
- | TRBJ1-1 | 12 | - | TRBV12-3/TRBV12-4 | TGTGCCAGCAGTTTAGAAAGGTCTGAAGCTTTCTTT | CASSLERSEAFF
- | TRBJ1-3 | 13 | few | TRBV7-9 | TGTGCCAGCAGCTTACGCGTCGGAAACACCATATATTTT | CASSLRVGNTIYF
- | TRBJ2-2 | 15 | - | TRBV7-2 | TGTGCCAGCAGCCAGGTTGCTCTGAACACCGGGGAGCTGTTTTTT | CASSQVALNTGELFF
- | TRBJ1-4 | 15 | few | TRBV5-6 | TGTGCCAGCAGCTTGCACCGGACATCAAATGAAAAACTGTTTTTT | CASSLHRTSNEKLFF
TRBD2 | TRBJ2-7 | 15 | few | TRBV6-5 | TGTGCCAGCAGTCCCCTAGCGGGAGGCGGCGACGAGCAGTACTTC | CASSPLAGGGDEQYF
- | TRBJ2-1 | 11 | - | TRBV12-3/TRBV12-4 | TGTGCCAGCAGGGCAGGGTATGAGCAGTTCTTC | CASRAGYEQFF
TRBD2 | TRBJ2-3 | 14 | - | TRBV29-1 | TGCAGCGTGACCGGGACTAAAGGCACAGATACGCAGTATTTT | CSVTGTKGTDTQYF
- | TRBJ2-5 | 16 | - | TRBV7-2 | TGTGCCAGCAGCACGCAGGGGGGCGGCCTGCAAGAGACCCAGTACTTC | CASSTQGGGLQETQYF
- | TRBJ2-5 | 14 | few | TRBV7-8 | TGTGCCAGCAGCGGGAGAATACGACAAGAGACCCAGTACTTC | CASSGRIRQETQYF
TRBD1 | TRBJ2-1 | 15 | - | TRBV10-3 | TGTGCCATCAGCGCGGGACAGGGGACCTACAATGAGCAGTTCTTC | CAISAGQGTYNEQFF
- | TRBJ2-7 | 11 | - | TRBV20-1 | TGCAGTGCTAGAGGGTGGTACGAGCAGTACTTC | CSARGWYEQYF
TRBD1 | TRBJ1-5 | 15 | - | TRBV6-5 | TGTGCCAGCAGTTACGGAACAGGGGGCGGTCAGCCCCAGCATTTT | CASSYGTGGGQPQHF
TRBD2 | TRBJ2-1 | 13 | - | TRBV29-1 | TGCAGCGTTGTGCGGGAGCCTTACAATGAGCAGTTCTTC | CSVVREPYNEQFF
- | TRBJ2-1 | 10 | few | TRBV6-2/TRBV6-3 | TGTGCCTCGGGGAGTAATGAGCAGTTCTTC | CASGSNEQFF
- | TRBJ2-1 | 11 | few | TRBV5-1 | TGCGCCAGCAGCTTGCTCAATGAGCAGTTCTTC | CASSLLNEQFF
TRBD1 | TRBJ1-5 | 15 | - | TRBV27 | TGTGCCAGCAGTCCCGGGACAGGGAGGAATCAGCCCCAGCATTTT | CASSPGTGRNQPQHF
- | TRBJ1-1 | 13 | - | TRBV6-2/TRBV6-3 | TGTGCCAGCAGTTACGTGGCAGCGACTGAAGCTTTCTTT | CASSYVAATEAFF
TRBD1 | TRBJ2-5 | 14 | few | TRBV12-3/TRBV12-4 | TGTGCCAGCAGTGGACAGGGTAGGGAAGAGACCCAGTACTTC | CASSGQGREETQYF
- | TRBJ2-2 | 15 | - | TRBV7-2 | TGTGCCAGCAGCGAGATCAGGGGTAACACCGGGGAGCTGTTTTTT | CASSEIRGNTGELFF
TRBD1 | TRBJ2-2 | 15 | many | TRBV7-2 | TGTGCCAGCAGGCCCGGGACAGGGGGCATCGGGGAGCTGTTTTTT | CASRPGTGGIGELFF
- | TRBJ1-4 | 13 | few | TRBV11-2 | TGTGCCAGCAGCTCCCTCCATCGGGAAAAACTGTTTTTT | CASSSLHREKLFF
- | TRBJ1-2 | 12 | many | TRBV12-3/TRBV12-4 | TGTGCCAGCACCACGGGGAACCGCGGCTACACCTTC | CASTTGNRGYTF
TRBD2 | TRBJ2-1 | 15 | many | TRBV7-3 | TGTGCCAGCAGTTATTTAGCGGGAGGGGGCAATGAGCAGTTCTTC | CASSYLAGGGNEQFF